A selection of T cell receptor beta chains follows, all from one sample in a study of blood T cell repertoires in COVID-19. The assay was immunoSEQ multiplex PCR, and TCRdb's table has in-frame clones only and misses some. Among around 250,000 clones listed, around 93% were seen once. Sequenced sample: PBMCs or T cells enriched from blood (not recorded which). The receptors here all came from a man between 35 and 55 years old who had been exposed to COVID-19. CDR3s include the opening cysteine and the closing phenylalanine or tryptophan. The D gene is left open where the match is weak. The size field is filled for only some rows; it gives once, few, many or a size class.

D | J | length | size | V | CDR3 | DNA
NA | TRBJ1-5 | 14 | NA | TRBV28 | CASSLYNSNQPQHF | TGTGCCAGCAGTTTATATAATAGCAATCAGCCCCAGCATTTT
NA | TRBJ1-1 | 16 | NA | TRBV29-1 | CSVSGHEIDSNTEAFF | TGCAGCGTTTCCGGACACGAAATAGACTCGAACACTGAAGCTTTCTTT
NA | TRBJ2-1 | 12 | NA | TRBV7-9 | CASSLRGNEQFF | TGTGCCAGCAGCTTAAGGGGCAATGAGCAGTTCTTC
TRBD1 | TRBJ1-3 | 15 | NA | TRBV7-9 | CASSGQGASGNTIYF | TGTGCCAGCAGCGGACAGGGGGCTTCTGGAAACACCATATATTTT
NA | TRBJ1-4 | 16 | NA | TRBV9 | CASSVGLGGLNEKLFF | TGTGCCAGCAGCGTAGGGTTAGGGGGTCTAAATGAAAAACTGTTTTTT
NA | TRBJ2-5 | 11 | NA | TRBV25-1 | CASSQGGTQYF | TGTGCCAGCAGTCAGGGGGGGACCCAGTACTTC
NA | TRBJ1-2 | 15 | once | TRBV6-5 | CASSYSKGVNYGYTF | TGTGCCAGCAGTTACTCGAAAGGGGTAAACTATGGCTACACCTTC
TRBD1 | TRBJ2-1 | 14 | NA | TRBV7-3 | CASSRDRAYNEQFF | TGTGCCAGCAGCCGGGACAGGGCCTACAATGAGCAGTTCTTC
NA | TRBJ2-1 | 15 | NA | TRBV11-2 | CASSLAGWAYNEQFF | TGTGCCAGCAGCTTAGCAGGGTGGGCCTACAATGAGCAGTTCTTC
NA | TRBJ1-1 | 14 | NA | TRBV5-5 | CASRIGGRYTEAFF | TGTGCCAGCAGGATTGGGGGCCGATACACTGAAGCTTTCTTT
TRBD1 | TRBJ1-1 | 13 | NA | TRBV19 | CASRNRGLTEAFF | TGTGCCAGTAGGAACAGGGGGTTGACTGAAGCTTTCTTT
TRBD1 | TRBJ1-1 | 17 | NA | TRBV30 | CAWSTSGTGIMNTEAFF | TGTGCCTGGAGTACTTCCGGGACAGGAATCATGAACACTGAAGCTTTCTTT
NA | TRBJ1-1 | 13 | NA | TRBV27 | CASRYIRNTEAFF | TGTGCCAGCAGGTACATACGGAACACTGAAGCTTTCTTT
NA | TRBJ1-6 | 13 | once | TRBV27 | CASSWEGLGPLHF | TGTGCCAGCAGTTGGGAGGGTCTGGGCCCCCTCCACTTT
TRBD2 | TRBJ2-7 | 14 | NA | TRBV9 | CASSVGVAGDEQYF | TGTGCCAGCAGCGTAGGAGTAGCGGGAGACGAGCAGTACTTC
TRBD2 | TRBJ2-2 | 18 | few | TRBV7-3 | CASSSLPLAGGSTGELFF | TGTGCCAGCAGCTCCCTCCCCTTGGCGGGAGGGTCCACCGGGGAGCTGTTTTTT
TRBD1 | TRBJ1-5 | 14 | once | TRBV19 | CASRLKGGGQPQHF | TGTGCCAGTAGGCTGAAAGGGGGCGGGCAGCCCCAGCATTTT
TRBD1 | TRBJ1-4 | 14 | NA | TRBV7-9 | CASSRTGGNEKLFF | TGTGCCAGCAGCCGGACAGGGGGCAATGAAAAACTGTTTTTT
NA | TRBJ2-2 | 14 | few | TRBV6-1 | CASSESLAQGELFF | TGTGCCAGCAGTGAAAGTTTGGCGCAGGGCGAGCTGTTTTTT
TRBD2 | TRBJ2-1 | 14 | NA | TRBV6-2/TRBV6-3 | CASSYSGGSREQFF | TGTGCCAGCAGTTACTCGGGCGGGAGTCGTGAGCAGTTCTTC
NA | TRBJ2-1 | 15 | NA | TRBV24-1 | CATSDPGLRLNEQFF | TGTGCCACCAGTGACCCAGGGTTGAGGCTCAATGAGCAGTTCTTC
NA | TRBJ1-1 | 15 | NA | TRBV24-1 | CATSEGTLRDTEAFF | TGTGCCACCAGTGAGGGGACACTACGGGACACTGAAGCTTTCTTT
TRBD2 | TRBJ2-1 | 15 | NA | TRBV6-5 | CASSYGAGEGNEQFF | TGTGCCAGCAGTTACGGAGCGGGAGAGGGTAATGAGCAGTTCTTC
NA | TRBJ1-2 | 14 | NA | TRBV2 | CASSVLKGEGGYTF | TGTGCCAGCAGTGTATTGAAGGGGGAGGGAGGCTACACCTTC
TRBD2 | TRBJ2-1 | 19 | NA | TRBV19 | CASSKLLGLAGLGSDEQFF | TGTGCCAGTAGTAAGTTGCTCGGGCTAGCGGGTTTAGGGAGTGATGAGCAGTTCTTC
TRBD1 | TRBJ1-4 | 15 | NA | TRBV3-1/TRBV3-2 | CASSPTGVSNEKLFF | TGTGCCAGCAGCCCAACAGGGGTATCTAATGAAAAACTGTTTTTT
NA | TRBJ1-4 | 19 | NA | TRBV13 | CASSSSTGDTGYLSEKLFF | TGTGCCAGCAGCTCATCGACCGGGGACACAGGGTATTTGAGTGAAAAACTGTTTTTT
NA | TRBJ2-7 | 15 | NA | TRBV3-1/TRBV3-2 | CASSQATAGTYEQYF | TGTGCCAGCAGCCAAGCAACGGCCGGGACCTACGAGCAGTACTTC
NA | TRBJ2-1 | 21 | NA | TRBV12-2 | CASRLKTGDSRLAGVGNEQFF | TGTGCAAGTCGCTTGAAGACAGGGGACTCGCGACTAGCGGGAGTTGGGAATGAGCAGTTCTTC
TRBD2 | TRBJ2-2 | 18 | NA | TRBV7-7 | CASSLEVASGIVAGELFF | TGTGCTAGCAGCTTAGAGGTCGCTAGCGGGATCGTCGCCGGGGAGCTGTTTTTT
TRBD2 | TRBJ2-5 | 15 | NA | TRBV7-2 | CASSPRTSGTETQYF | TGTGCCAGCAGCCCCCGGACTAGCGGGACGGAGACCCAGTACTTC
TRBD1 | TRBJ1-3 | 17 | NA | TRBV4-1 | CASSQGRQGAPGNTIYF | TGCGCCAGCAGCCAAGGACGACAGGGGGCGCCGGGAAACACCATATATTTT
TRBD2 | TRBJ2-3 | 15 | NA | TRBV7-2 | CASSFTSGVADTQYF | TGTGCCAGCAGCTTCACTAGCGGGGTGGCAGATACGCAGTATTTT
NA | TRBJ1-5 | 15 | NA | TRBV3-1/TRBV3-2 | CASSQTADRSQPQHF | TGTGCCAGCAGCCAAACTGCCGACAGATCTCAGCCCCAGCATTTT
TRBD1 | TRBJ1-2 | 14 | NA | TRBV18 | CASSPGTGRGGYTF | TGTGCCAGCTCACCCGGGACAGGGAGAGGGGGCTACACCTTC
TRBD1 | TRBJ2-7 | 15 | once | TRBV7-9 | CASSLVVPGGDEQYF | TGTGCCAGCAGCTTAGTAGTCCCAGGGGGCGACGAGCAGTACTTC
NA | TRBJ2-1 | 13 | NA | TRBV5-5 | CASSLAGFNEQFF | TGTGCCAGCAGCTTGGCGGGGTTCAATGAGCAGTTCTTC
TRBD1 | TRBJ2-3 | 19 | NA | TRBV3-1/TRBV3-2 | CASTAQSKWDREVADTQYF | TGTGCCAGCACGGCGCAGAGTAAGTGGGACAGGGAGGTCGCAGATACGCAGTATTTT
TRBD1 | TRBJ1-1 | 14 | NA | TRBV6-4 | CASSRPGTGFEAFF | TGTGCCAGCAGCCGTCCCGGGACAGGGTTTGAAGCTTTCTTT
NA | TRBJ2-1 | 17 | NA | TRBV6-2/TRBV6-3 | CASSLKGGGRKYNEQFF | TGTGCCAGCAGTTTAAAGGGGGGCGGGAGAAAGTACAATGAGCAGTTCTTC
TRBD2 | TRBJ2-7 | 16 | NA | TRBV2 | CASSEAGTSASYEQYF | TGTGCCAGCAGTGAAGCGGGGACTAGCGCGTCCTACGAGCAGTACTTC
TRBD1 | TRBJ1-5 | 15 | NA | TRBV28 | CASSPRDRVNQPQHF | TGTGCCAGCAGTCCCCGGGACAGGGTAAATCAGCCCCAGCATTTT
TRBD1 | TRBJ1-5 | 14 | NA | TRBV19 | CASQTGVKEQPQHF | TGTGCCAGCCAGACAGGGGTGAAGGAACAGCCCCAGCATTTT
NA | TRBJ2-2 | 14 | NA | TRBV24-1 | CATTGPNSLGELFF | TGTGCCACCACAGGGCCTAACAGTCTCGGGGAGCTGTTTTTT
TRBD2 | TRBJ2-1 | 16 | few | TRBV11-2 | CASSPRASGSYNEQFF | TGTGCCAGCAGCCCTCGAGCTAGCGGGAGCTACAATGAGCAGTTCTTC
NA | TRBJ1-5 | 14 | NA | TRBV19 | CASSIGGRKQPQHF | TGTGCCAGTAGTATAGGAGGGCGCAAACAGCCCCAGCATTTT
NA | TRBJ1-1 | 13 | NA | TRBV16 | CASSQSRSTEAFF | TGTGCCAGCAGCCAATCAAGGAGCACTGAAGCTTTCTTT
NA | TRBJ2-1 | 17 | NA | TRBV18 | CASSLLDRISVGNEQFF | TGTGCCAGCTCACTCCTCGACAGGATTTCTGTTGGCAATGAGCAGTTCTTC
TRBD2 | TRBJ2-2 | 15 | NA | TRBV5-1 | CASSRAGGPTGELFF | TGCGCCAGCAGTAGAGCGGGAGGGCCGACTGGGGAGCTGTTTTTT
TRBD2 | TRBJ2-1 | 15 | NA | TRBV27 | CASSLSASGSNEQFF | TGTGCCAGCAGTTTATCGGCTAGCGGGAGCAATGAGCAGTTCTTC
TRBD1 | TRBJ2-7 | 15 | NA | TRBV5-4 | CASSEPGQGSYEQYF | TGTGCCAGCAGCGAACCGGGACAGGGATCCTACGAGCAGTACTTC
NA | TRBJ2-1 | 14 | once | TRBV9 | CASSVGSAPREQFF | TGTGCCAGCAGCGTAGGTAGCGCCCCGCGAGAGCAGTTCTTC
TRBD1 | TRBJ1-3 | 11 | NA | TRBV5-1 | CASSSSTGRYF | TGCGCCAGCAGCTCCTCGACAGGGCGATATTTT
TRBD2 | TRBJ2-1 | 14 | once | TRBV30 | CAWSYRREINEQFF | TGTGCCTGGAGTTATCGGCGGGAGATAAATGAGCAGTTCTTC